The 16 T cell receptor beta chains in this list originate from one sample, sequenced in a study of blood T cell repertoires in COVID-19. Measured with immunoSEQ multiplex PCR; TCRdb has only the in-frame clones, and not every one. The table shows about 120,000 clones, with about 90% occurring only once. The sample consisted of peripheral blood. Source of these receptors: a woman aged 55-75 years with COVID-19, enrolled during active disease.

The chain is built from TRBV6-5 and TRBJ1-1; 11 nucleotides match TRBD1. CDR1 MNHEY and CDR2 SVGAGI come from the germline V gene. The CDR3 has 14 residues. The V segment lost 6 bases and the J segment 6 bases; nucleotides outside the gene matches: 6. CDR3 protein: CASRAGQGAAEAFF. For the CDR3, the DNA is TGTGCCAGCAGAGCCGGACAGGGGGCTGCTGAAGCTTTCTTT.

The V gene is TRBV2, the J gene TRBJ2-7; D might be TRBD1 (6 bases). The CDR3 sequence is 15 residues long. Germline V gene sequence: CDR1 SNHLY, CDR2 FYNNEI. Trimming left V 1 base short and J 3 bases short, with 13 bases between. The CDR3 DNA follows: TGTGCCAGCAGTGAAGTCGAGGGGGACATCTACGAGCAGTACTTC. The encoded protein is CASSEVEGDIYEQYF.

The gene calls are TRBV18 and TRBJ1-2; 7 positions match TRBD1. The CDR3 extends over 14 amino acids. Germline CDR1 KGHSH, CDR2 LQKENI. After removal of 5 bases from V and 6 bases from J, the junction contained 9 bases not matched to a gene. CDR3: CASSGQAQWNGYTF. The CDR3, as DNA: TGTGCCAGCTCAGGACAGGCGCAGTGGAATGGCTACACCTTC.

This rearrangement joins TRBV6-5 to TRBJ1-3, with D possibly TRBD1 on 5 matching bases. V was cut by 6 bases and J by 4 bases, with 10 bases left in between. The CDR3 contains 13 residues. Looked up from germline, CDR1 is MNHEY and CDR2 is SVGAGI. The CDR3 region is CASRGVGGNTIYF. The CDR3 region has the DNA TGTGCCAGCAGAGGGGTCGGAGGAAACACCATATATTTT.

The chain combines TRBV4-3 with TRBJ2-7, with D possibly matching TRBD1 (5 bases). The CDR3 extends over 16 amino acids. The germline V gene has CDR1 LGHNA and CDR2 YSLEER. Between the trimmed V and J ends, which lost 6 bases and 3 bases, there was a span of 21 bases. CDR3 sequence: CASSSSRDSVVYEQYF. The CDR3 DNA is TGCGCCAGCAGTTCGAGCAGGGATTCTGTGGTCTACGAGCAGTACTTC.

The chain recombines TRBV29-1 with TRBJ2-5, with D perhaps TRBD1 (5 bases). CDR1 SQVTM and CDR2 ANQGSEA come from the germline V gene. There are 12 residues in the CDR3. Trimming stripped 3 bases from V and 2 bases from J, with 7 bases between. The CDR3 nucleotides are TGCAGCGTTGACCACAGGCAAGAGACCCAGTACTTC. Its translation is CSVDHRQETQYF.

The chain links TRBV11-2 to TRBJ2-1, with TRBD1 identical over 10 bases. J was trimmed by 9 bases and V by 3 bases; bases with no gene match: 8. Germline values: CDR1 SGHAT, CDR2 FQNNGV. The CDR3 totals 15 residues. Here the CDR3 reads CASSFQPGQGSEQFF. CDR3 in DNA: TGTGCCAGCAGCTTCCAGCCGGGACAGGGGAGTGAGCAGTTCTTC.

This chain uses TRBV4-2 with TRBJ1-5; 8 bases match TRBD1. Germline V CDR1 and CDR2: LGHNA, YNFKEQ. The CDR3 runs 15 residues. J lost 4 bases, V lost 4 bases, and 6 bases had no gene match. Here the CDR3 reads CASSPSHRGNQPQHF. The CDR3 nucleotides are TGTGCCAGCAGCCCTTCACACAGGGGGAATCAGCCCCAGCATTTT.

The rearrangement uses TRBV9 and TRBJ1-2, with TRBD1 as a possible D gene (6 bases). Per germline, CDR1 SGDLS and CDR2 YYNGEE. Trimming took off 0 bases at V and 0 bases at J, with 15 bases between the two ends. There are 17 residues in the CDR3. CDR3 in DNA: TGTGCCAGCAGCGTAGGAGCCGACAGGCCTACTAACTATGGCTACACCTTC. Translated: CASSVGADRPTNYGYTF.

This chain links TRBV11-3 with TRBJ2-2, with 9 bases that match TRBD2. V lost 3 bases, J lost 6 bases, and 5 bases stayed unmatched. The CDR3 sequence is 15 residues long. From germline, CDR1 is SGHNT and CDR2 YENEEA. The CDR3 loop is CASSFGLAGSGELFF. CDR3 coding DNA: TGTGCCAGCAGCTTTGGTCTAGCGGGATCCGGGGAGCTGTTTTTT. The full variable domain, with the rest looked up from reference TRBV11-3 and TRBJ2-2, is EAGVVQSPRYKIIEKKQPVAFWCNPISGHNTLYWYLQNLGQGPELLIRYENEEAVDDSQLPKDRFSAERLKGVDSTLKIQPAELGDSAVYLCASSFGLAGSGELFFGEGSRLTVL.

In DNA, the CDR3 is TGCGCCAGCAGCTTGAGACAGGACAACACCGGGGAGCTGTTTTTT. Protein sequence: CASSLRQDNTGELFF. The gene calls are TRBV5-1 and TRBJ2-2; D might be TRBD1 (6 bases). Germline CDR1 is SGHRS and CDR2 is YFSETQ. The ends were cut back, 1 base at V and 2 bases at J, with 9 bases in the middle. The CDR3 spans 15 residues. The variable domain in full, completed from reference TRBV5-1 and TRBJ2-2, reads KAGVTQTPRYLIKTRGQQVTLSCSPISGHRSVSWYQQTPGQGLQFLFEYFSETQRNKGNFPGRFSGRQFSNSRSEMNVSTLELGDSALYLCASSLRQDNTGELFFGEGSRLTVL.

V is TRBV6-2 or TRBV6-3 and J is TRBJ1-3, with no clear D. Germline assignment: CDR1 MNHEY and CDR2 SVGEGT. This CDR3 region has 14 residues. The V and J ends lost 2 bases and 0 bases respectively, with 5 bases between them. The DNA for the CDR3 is TGTGCCAGCAGTTACGCGGCCTCTGGAAACACCATATATTTT. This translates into CASSYAASGNTIYF.

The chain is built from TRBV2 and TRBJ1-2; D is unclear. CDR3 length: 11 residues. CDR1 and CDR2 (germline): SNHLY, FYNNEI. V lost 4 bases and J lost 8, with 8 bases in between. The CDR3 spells CASSVRNGYTF. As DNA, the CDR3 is TGTGCCAGCAGTGTGCGGAACGGCTACACCTTC.

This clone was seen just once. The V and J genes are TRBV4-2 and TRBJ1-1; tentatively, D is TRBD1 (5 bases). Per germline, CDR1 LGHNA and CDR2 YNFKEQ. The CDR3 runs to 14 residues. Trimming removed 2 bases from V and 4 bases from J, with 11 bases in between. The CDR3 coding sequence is TGTGCCAGCAGCCAACCCCAGGGAGGCACTGAAGCTTTCTTT. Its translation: CASSQPQGGTEAFF.

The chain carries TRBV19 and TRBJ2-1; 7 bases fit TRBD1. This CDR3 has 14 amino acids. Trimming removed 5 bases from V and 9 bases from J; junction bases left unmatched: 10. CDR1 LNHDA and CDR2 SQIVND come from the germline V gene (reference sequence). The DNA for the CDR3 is TGTGCCAGTAGTTCCGGGACAGCCTCTGGTGAGCAGTTCTTC. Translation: CASSSGTASGEQFF. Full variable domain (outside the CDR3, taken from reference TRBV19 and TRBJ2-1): DGGITQSPKYLFRKEGQNVTLSCEQNLNHDAMYWYRQDPGQGLRLIYYSQIVNDFQKGDIAEGYSVSREKKESFPLTVTSAQKNPTAFYLCASSSGTASGEQFFGPGTRLTVL.

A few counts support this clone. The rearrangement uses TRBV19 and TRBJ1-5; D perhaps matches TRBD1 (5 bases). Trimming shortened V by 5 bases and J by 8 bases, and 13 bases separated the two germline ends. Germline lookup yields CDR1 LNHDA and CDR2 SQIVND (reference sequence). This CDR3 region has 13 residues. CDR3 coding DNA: TGTGCCAGTAGTTCGACCGGCAGGGAGCCCCAGCATTTT. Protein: CASSSTGREPQHF.